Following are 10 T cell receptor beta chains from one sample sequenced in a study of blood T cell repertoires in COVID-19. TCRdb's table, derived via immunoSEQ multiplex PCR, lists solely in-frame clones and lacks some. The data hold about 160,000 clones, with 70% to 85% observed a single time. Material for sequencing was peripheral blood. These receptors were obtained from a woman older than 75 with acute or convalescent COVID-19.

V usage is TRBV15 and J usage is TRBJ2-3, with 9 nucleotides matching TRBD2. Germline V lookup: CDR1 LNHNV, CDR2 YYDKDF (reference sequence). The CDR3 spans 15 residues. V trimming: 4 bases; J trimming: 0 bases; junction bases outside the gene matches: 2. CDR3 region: CATSNLAGSTDTQYF. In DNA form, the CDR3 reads TGTGCCACCAGCAATCTAGCGGGAAGCACAGATACGCAGTATTTT.

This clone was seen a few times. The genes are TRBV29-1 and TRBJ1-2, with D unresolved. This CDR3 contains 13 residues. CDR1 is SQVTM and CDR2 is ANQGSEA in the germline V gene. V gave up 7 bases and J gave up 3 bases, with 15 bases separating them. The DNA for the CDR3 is TGCAGCGCCCCCGACGGGGTGGACTATGGCTACACCTTC. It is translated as CSAPDGVDYGYTF.

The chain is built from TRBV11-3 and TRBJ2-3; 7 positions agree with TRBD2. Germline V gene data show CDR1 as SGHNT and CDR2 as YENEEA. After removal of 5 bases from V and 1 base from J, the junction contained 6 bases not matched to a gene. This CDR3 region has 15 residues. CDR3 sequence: CASSDLADRTDTQYF. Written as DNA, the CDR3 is TGTGCCAGCAGCGATCTAGCGGATCGCACAGATACGCAGTATTTT.

In DNA, the CDR3 is TGTGCCAGCACCCTGGGAGGGACAAGGTATTTGGGCACAGATACGCAGTATTTT. Residues: CASTLGGTRYLGTDTQYF. The V call is TRBV28, the J call TRBJ2-3; TRBD2 is a possible D gene (7 bases). The V gene's germline CDR1 is MDHEN and CDR2 SYDVKM. The V end lost 7 bases, the J end lost 1 base, and 24 bases lay between the germline ends. CDR3 length: 18 amino acids.

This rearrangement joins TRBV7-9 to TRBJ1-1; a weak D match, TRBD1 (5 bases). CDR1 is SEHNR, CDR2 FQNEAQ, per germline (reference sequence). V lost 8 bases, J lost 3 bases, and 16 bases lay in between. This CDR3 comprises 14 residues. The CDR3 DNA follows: TGTGCCAGCTGCCAGGGTCCTCACCACACTGAAGCTTTCTTT. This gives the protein CASCQGPHHTEAFF.

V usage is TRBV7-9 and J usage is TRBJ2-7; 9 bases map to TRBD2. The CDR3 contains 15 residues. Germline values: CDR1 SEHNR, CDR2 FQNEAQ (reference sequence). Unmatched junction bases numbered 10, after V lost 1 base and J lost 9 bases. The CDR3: CASSLVSSGMGGQYF. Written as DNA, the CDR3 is TGTGCCAGCAGCTTAGTTTCTAGCGGGATGGGAGGGCAGTACTTC.

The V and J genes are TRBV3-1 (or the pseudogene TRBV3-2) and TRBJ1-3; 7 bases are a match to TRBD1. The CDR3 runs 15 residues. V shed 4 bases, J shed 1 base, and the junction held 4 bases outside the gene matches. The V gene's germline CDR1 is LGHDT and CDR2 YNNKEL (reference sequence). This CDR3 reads CASSLDRVSGNTIYF. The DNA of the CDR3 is TGTGCCAGCAGCCTTGACAGGGTGTCTGGAAACACCATATATTTT.

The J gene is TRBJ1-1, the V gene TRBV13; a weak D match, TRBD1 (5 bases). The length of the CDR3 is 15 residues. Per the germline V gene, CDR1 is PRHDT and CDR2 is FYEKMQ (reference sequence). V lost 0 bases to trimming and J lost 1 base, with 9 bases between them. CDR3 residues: CASSLGPTANTEAFF. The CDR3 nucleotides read TGTGCCAGCAGCTTAGGCCCGACAGCGAACACTGAAGCTTTCTTT.

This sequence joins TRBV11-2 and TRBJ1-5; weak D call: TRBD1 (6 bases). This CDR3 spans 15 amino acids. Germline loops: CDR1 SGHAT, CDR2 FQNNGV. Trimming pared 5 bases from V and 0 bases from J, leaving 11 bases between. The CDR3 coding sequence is TGTGCCAGCAGCCCGGGGGGCCTTAGCAATCAGCCCCAGCATTTT. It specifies CASSPGGLSNQPQHF. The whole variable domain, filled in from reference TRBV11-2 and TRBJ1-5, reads EAGVAQSPRYKIIEKRQSVAFWCNPISGHATLYWYQQILGQGPKLLIQFQNNGVVDDSQLPKDRFSAERLKGVDSTLKIQPAKLEDSAVYLCASSPGGLSNQPQHFGDGTRLSIL.

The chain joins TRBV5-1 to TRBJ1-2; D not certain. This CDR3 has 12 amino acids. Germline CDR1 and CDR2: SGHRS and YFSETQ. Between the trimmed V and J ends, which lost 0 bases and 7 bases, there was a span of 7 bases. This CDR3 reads CASSLDAVGYTF. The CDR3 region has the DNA TGCGCCAGCAGCTTGGATGCGGTTGGCTACACCTTC.